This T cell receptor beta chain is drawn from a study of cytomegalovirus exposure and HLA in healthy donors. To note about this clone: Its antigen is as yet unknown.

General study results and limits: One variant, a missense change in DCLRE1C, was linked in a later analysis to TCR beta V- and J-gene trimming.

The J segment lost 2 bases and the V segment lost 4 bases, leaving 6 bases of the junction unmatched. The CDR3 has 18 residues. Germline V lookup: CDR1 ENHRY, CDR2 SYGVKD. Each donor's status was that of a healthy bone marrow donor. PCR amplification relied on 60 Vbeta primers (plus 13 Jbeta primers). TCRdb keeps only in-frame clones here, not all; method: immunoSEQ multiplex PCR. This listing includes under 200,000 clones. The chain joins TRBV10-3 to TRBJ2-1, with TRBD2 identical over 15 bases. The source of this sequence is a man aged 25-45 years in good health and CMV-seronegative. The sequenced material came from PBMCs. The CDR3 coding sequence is TGTGCCATCAGTGGGACTAGCGGGAGGGTCTGGACCTACAATGAGCAGTTCTTC. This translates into CAISGTSGRVWTYNEQFF.